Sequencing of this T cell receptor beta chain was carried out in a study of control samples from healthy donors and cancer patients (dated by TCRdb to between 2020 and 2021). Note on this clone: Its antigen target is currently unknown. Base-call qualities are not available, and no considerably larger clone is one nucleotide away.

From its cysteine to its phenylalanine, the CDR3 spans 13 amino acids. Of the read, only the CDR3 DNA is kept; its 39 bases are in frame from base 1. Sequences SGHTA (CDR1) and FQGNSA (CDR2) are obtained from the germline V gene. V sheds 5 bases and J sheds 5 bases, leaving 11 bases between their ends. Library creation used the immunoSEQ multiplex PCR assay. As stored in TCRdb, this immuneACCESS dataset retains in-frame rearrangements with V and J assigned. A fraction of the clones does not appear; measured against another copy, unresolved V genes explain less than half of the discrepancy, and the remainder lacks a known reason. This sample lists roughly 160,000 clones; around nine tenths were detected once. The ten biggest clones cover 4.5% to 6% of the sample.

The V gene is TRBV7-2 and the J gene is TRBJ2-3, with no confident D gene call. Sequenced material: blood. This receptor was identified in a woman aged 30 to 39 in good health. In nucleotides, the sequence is TGTGCCAGCAGCCACTCGCGAAGAGATACGCAGTATTTT. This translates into CASSHSRRDTQYF.